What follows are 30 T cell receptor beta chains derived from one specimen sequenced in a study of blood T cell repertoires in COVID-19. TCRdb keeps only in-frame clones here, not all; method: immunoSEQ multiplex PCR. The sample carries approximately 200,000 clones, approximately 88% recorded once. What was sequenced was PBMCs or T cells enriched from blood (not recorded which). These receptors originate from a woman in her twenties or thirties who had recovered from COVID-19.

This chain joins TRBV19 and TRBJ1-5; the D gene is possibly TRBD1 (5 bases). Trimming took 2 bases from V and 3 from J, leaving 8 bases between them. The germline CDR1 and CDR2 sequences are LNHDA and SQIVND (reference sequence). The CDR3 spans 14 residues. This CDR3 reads CASSIRGSNQPQHF. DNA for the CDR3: TGTGCCAGTAGTATAAGGGGCTCCAATCAGCCCCAGCATTTT.

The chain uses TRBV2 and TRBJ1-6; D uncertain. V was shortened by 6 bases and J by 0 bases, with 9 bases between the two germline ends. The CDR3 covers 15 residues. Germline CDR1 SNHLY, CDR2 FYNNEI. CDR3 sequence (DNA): TGTGCCAGCAGACAGATAAGCTCCTATAATTCACCCCTCCACTTT. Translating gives CASRQISSYNSPLHF.

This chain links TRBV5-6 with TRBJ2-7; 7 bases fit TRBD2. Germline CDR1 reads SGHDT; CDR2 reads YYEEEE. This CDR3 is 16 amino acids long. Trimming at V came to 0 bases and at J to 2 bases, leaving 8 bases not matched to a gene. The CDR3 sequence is CASSLEVSGYTYEQYF. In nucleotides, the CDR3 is TGTGCCAGCAGCTTGGAGGTTAGCGGGTATACCTACGAGCAGTACTTC.

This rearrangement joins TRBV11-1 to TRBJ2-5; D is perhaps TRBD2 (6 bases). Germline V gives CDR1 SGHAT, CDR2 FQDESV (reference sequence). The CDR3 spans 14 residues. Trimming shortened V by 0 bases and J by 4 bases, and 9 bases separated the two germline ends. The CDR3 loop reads CASSLAGGSETQYF. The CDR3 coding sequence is TGTGCCAGCAGCTTAGCAGGAGGGTCAGAGACCCAGTACTTC.

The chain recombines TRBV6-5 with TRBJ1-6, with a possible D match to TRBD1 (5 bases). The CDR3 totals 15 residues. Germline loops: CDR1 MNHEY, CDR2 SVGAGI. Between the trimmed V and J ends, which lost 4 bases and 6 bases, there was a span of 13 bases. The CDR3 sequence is CASSSRGGTNSPLHF. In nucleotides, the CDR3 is TGTGCCAGCAGTTCCCGGGGAGGGACTAATTCACCCCTCCACTTT.

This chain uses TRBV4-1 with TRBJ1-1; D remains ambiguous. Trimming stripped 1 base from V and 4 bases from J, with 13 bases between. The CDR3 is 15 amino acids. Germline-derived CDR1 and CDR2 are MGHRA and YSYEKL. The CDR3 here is CASSQAELRGTEAFF. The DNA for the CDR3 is TGCGCCAGCAGCCAAGCGGAACTGCGAGGCACTGAAGCTTTCTTT.

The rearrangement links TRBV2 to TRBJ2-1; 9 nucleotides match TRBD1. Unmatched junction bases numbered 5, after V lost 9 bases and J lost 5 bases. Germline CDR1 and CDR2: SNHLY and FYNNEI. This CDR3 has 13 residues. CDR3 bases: TGTGCCAGGAGACAGGGGGGAAACAATGAGCAGTTCTTC. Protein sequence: CARRQGGNNEQFF.

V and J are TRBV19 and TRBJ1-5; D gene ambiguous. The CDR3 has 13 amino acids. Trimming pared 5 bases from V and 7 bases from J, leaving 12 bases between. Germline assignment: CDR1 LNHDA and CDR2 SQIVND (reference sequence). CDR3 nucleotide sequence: TGTGCCAGTAGTCCCCCGCCGGGGCAGCCCCAGCATTTT. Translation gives CASSPPPGQPQHF.

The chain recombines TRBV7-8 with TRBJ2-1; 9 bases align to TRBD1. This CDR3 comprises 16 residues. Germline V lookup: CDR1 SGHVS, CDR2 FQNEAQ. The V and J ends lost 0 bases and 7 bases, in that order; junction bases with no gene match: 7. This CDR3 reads CASSLAGTGISNEQFF. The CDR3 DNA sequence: TGTGCCAGCAGCTTAGCCGGGACAGGGATTTCGAATGAGCAGTTCTTC.

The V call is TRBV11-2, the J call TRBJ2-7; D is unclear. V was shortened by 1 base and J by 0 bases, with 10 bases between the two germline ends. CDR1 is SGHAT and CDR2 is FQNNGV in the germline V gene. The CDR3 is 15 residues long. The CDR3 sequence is CASSLGPYSSYEQYV. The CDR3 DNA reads TGTGCCAGCAGCTTAGGACCATACAGCTCCTACGAGCAGTACGTC.

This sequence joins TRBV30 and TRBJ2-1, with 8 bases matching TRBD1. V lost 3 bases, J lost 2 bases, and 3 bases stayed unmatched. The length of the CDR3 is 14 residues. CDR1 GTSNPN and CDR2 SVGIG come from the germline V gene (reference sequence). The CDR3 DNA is TGTGCCTGGAGCGGACAGGGCGCCTACAATGAGCAGTTCTTC. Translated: CAWSGQGAYNEQFF.

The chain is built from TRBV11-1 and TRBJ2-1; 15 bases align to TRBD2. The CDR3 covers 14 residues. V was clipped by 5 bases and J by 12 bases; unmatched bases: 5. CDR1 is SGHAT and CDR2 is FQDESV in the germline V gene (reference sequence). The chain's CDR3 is CASSPGLAGGGQFF. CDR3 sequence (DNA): TGTGCCAGCAGCCCGGGACTAGCGGGGGGTGGGCAGTTCTTC.

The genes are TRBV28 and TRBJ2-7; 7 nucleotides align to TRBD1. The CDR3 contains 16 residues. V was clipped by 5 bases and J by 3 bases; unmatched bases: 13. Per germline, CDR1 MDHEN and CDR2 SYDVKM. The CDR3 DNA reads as TGTGCCAGCAGTGTAGGGACAGCCTCCCGTCTCTACGAGCAGTACGTC. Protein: CASSVGTASRLYEQYV.

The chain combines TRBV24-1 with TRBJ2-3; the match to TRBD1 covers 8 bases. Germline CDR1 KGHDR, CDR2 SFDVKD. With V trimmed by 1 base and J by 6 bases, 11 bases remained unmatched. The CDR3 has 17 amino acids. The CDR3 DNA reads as TGTGCCACCAGTGATTTTTTAGGACAGGGCAGGGCGGATACGCAGTATTTT. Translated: CATSDFLGQGRADTQYF.

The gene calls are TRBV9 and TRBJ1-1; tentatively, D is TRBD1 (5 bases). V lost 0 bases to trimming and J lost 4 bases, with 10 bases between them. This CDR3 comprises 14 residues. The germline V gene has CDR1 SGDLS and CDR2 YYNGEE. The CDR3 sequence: CASSVVTGITEAFF. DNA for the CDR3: TGTGCCAGCAGCGTAGTCACAGGTATCACTGAAGCTTTCTTT.

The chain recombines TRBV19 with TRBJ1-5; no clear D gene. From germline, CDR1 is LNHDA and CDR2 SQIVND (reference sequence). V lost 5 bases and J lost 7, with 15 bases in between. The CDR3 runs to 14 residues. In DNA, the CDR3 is TGTGCCAGTAGTCCGGCCGGCGGCAGCCAGCCCCAGCATTTT. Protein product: CASSPAGGSQPQHF.

CDR3 nucleotide sequence: TGTGCCAGCAGCGCCGGCTACAATGAGCAGTTCTTC. It yields the protein CASSAGYNEQFF. This chain connects TRBV9 to TRBJ2-1; D unresolved. The germline V gene encodes CDR1 SGDLS and CDR2 YYNGEE. This CDR3 has 12 residues. The ends were cut back, 3 bases at V and 3 bases at J, with 4 bases in the middle. Full variable domain (rest looked up from reference TRBV9 and TRBJ2-1): DSGVTQTPKHLITATGQRVTLRCSPRSGDLSVYWYQQSLDQGLQFLIQYYNGEERAKGNILERFSAQQFPDLHSELNLSSLELGDSALYFCASSAGYNEQFFGPGTRLTVL.

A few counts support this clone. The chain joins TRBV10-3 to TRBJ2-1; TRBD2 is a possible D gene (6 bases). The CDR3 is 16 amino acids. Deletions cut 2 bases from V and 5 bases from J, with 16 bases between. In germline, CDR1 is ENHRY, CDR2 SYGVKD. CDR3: CAISEGEVDYHNEQFF. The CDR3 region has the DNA TGTGCCATCAGTGAGGGGGAGGTGGACTACCACAATGAGCAGTTCTTC.

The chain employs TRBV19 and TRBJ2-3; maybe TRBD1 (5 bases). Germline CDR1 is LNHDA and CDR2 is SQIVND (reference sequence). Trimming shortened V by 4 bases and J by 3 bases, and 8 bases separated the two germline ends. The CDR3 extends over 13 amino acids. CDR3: CASSRDRTDTQYF. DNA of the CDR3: TGTGCCAGTAGTAGAGACAGAACAGATACGCAGTATTTT.

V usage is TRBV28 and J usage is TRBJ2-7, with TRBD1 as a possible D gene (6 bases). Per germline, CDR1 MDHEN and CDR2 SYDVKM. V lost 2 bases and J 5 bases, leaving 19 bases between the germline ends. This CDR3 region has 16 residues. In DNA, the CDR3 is TGTGCCAGCAGTTTACCCTTAACAGGGCAGGTGGACGAGCAGTACTTC. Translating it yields CASSLPLTGQVDEQYF.

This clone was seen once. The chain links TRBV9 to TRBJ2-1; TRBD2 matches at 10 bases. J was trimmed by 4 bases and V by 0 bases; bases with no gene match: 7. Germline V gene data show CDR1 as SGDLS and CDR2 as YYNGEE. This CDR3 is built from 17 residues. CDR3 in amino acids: CASSVGASGSHYNEQFF. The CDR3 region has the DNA TGTGCCAGCAGCGTAGGGGCTAGCGGGAGTCATTACAATGAGCAGTTCTTC. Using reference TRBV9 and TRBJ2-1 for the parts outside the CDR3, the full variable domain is DSGVTQTPKHLITATGQRVTLRCSPRSGDLSVYWYQQSLDQGLQFLIQYYNGEERAKGNILERFSAQQFPDLHSELNLSSLELGDSALYFCASSVGASGSHYNEQFFGPGTRLTVL.

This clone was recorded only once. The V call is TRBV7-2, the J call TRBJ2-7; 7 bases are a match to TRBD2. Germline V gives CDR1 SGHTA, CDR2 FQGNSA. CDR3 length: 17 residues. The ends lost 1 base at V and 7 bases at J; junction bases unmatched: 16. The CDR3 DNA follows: TGTGCCAGCAGCTTAGGGGGGGAGGGTAAGGCGGCTACGGAGCAGTACGTC. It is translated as CASSLGGEGKAATEQYV.

CDR3 residues: CASSQQGAYGYTF. CDR3 bases: TGTGCCAGCAGTCAACAGGGGGCCTATGGCTACACCTTC. The J gene is TRBJ1-2, the V gene TRBV28, with 9 bases that match TRBD1. The CDR3 length is 13 residues. Germline V gene lookup returns CDR1 MDHEN and CDR2 SYDVKM. The trim removed 5 bases at V and 4 bases at J, leaving 2 bases unmatched.

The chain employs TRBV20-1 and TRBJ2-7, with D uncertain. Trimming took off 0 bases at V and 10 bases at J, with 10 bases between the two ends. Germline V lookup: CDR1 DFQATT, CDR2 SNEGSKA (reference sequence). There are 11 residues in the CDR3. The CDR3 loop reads CSARDPPLQYV. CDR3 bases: TGCAGTGCTAGAGATCCCCCCCTCCAGTACGTC.

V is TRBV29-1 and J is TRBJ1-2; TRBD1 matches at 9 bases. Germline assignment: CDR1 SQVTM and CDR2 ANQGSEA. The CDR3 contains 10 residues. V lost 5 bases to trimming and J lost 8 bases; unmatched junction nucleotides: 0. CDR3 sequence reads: CSVTGGGYTF. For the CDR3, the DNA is TGCAGCGTTACAGGGGGCGGCTACACCTTC.

The CDR3 sequence is CASSSGTSGTTSTDTQYF. In DNA, the CDR3 is TGTGCCAGCAGCTCCGGGACTAGCGGGACTACTAGCACAGATACGCAGTATTTT. The chain carries TRBV9 and TRBJ2-3; the match to TRBD2 covers 13 bases. The CDR3 contains 18 residues. The V gene end was trimmed by 4 bases and the J gene end by 0 bases; junction bases not matched to a gene: 8. Germline-derived CDR1 and CDR2 are SGDLS and YYNGEE.

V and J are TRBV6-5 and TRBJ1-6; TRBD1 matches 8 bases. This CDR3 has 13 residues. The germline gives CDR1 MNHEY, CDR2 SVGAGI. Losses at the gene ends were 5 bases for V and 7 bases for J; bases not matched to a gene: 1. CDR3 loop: CASSRQGNSPLHF. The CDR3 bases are TGTGCCAGCAGTCGACAGGGGAATTCACCCCTCCACTTT.

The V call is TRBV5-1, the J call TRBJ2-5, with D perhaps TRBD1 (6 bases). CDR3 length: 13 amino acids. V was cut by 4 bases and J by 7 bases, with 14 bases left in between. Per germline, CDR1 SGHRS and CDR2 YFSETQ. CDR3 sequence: CASSTDSQWTQYF. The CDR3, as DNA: TGCGCCAGCAGCACGGACAGCCAATGGACCCAGTACTTC.

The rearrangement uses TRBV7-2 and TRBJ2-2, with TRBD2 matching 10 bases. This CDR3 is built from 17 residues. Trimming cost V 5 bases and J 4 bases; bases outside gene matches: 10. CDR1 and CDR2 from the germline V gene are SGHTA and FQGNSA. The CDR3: CASSMALAGVVTGELFF. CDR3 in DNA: TGTGCCAGCAGCATGGCTCTAGCGGGAGTTGTCACCGGGGAGCTGTTTTTT.

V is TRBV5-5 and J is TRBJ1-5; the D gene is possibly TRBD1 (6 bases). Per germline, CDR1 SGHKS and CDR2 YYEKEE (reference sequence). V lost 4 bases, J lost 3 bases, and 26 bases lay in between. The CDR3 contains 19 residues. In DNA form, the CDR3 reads TGTGCCAGCAGCCCCACTATTCTCAACAGGGCGAGTCTCAATCAGCCCCAGCATTTT. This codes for CASSPTILNRASLNQPQHF.